What follows describes a single T cell receptor beta chain. The protocol was immunoSEQ multiplex PCR, while the TCRdb copy is restricted to in-frame clones and leaves out a portion. Here the sample spans 55,000 to 85,000 clones, 92% being singletons. CDR1 and CDR2 (germline): MDHEN, SYDVKM. With 7 bases removed from V and 5 bases from J, the gap between germline ends came to 17 bases. The CDR3 contains 14 residues. The data belong to a study of T cell changes during pregnancy in multiple sclerosis. The chain carries TRBV28 and TRBJ1-1; D is undetermined. This TCR came from a female donor with multiple sclerosis, enrolled in a pregnancy study. Sequencing was performed on peripheral blood, taken after pregnancy. The CDR3 loop is CASTPRNGETEAFF. CDR3 sequence (DNA): TGTGCCAGCACCCCAAGGAACGGGGAAACTGAAGCTTTCTTT.